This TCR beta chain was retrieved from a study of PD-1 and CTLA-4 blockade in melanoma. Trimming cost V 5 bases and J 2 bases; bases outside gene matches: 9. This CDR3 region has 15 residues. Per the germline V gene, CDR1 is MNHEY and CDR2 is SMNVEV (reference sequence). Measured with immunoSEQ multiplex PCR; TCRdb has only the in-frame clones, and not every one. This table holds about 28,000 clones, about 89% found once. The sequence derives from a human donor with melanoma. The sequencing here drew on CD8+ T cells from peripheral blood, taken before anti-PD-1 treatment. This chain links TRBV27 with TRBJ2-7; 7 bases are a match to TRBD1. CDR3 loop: CASSEVRDSPYEQYF. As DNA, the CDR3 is TGTGCCAGCAGTGAAGTCCGGGACAGCCCCTACGAGCAGTACTTC.